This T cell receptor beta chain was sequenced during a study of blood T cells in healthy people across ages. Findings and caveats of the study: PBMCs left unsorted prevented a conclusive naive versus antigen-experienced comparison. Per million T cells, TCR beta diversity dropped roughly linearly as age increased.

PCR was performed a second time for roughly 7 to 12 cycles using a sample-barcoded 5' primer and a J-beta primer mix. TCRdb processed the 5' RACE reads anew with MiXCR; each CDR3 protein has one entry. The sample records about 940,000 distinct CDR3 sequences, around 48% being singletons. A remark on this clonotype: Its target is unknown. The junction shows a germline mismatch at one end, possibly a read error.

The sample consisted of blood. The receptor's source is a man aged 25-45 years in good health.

CDR3 protein: CASSVEVGGLGEQYF. As DNA, the CDR3 is TGTGCCAGCAGCGTAGAAGTAGGGGGGCTTGGGGAGCAGTACTTC. The chain couples TRBV11-2 to TRBJ2-7; TRBD1 or TRBD2 may be the D gene (6 bases each). Germline V gene data show CDR1 as SGHAT and CDR2 as FQNNGV. The CDR3 covers 15 residues.